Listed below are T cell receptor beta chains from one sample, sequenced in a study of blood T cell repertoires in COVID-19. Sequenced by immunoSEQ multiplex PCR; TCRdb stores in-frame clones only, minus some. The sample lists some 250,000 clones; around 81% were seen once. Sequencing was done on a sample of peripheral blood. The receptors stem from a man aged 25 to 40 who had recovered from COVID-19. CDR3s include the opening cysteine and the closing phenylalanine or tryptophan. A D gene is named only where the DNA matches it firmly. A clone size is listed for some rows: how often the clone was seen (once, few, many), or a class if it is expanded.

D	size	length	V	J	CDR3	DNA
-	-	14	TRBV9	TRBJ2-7	CASSVGGRSYEQYF	TGTGCCAGCAGCGTCGGAGGAAGGTCCTACGAGCAGTACTTC
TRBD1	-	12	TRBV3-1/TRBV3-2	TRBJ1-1	CASSHLQGIAFF	TGTGCCAGCAGCCACTTACAGGGGATAGCTTTCTTT
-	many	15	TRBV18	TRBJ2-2	CASSREYANTGELFF	TGTGCCAGCTCCCGGGAGTACGCGAACACCGGGGAGCTGTTTTTT
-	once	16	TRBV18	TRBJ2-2	CASSPPGSRDTGELFF	TGTGCCAGCTCACCACCAGGATCTCGGGACACCGGGGAGCTGTTTTTT
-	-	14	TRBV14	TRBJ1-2	CASSYHGINYGYTF	TGTGCCAGCAGCTACCACGGGATCAACTATGGCTACACCTTC
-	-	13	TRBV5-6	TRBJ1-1	CASSLNRYTEAFF	TGTGCCAGCAGCTTGAACAGGTACACTGAAGCTTTCTTT
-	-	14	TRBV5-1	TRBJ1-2	CASSPTAGAYGYTF	TGCGCCAGCAGCCCGACCGCGGGGGCTTATGGCTACACCTTC
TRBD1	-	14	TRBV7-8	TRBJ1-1	CASSSSPGGTEAFF	TGTGCCAGCAGCTCCTCCCCAGGGGGCACTGAAGCTTTCTTT
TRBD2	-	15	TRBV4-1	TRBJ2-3	CASSQLTSGGDTQYF	TGCGCCAGCAGCCAACTGACTAGCGGGGGAGATACGCAGTATTTT
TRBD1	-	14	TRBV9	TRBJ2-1	CASSEVGQNNEQFF	TGTGCCAGCAGCGAGGTGGGACAGAACAATGAGCAGTTCTTC
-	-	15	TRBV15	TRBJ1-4	CATSHRQGRGEKLFF	TGTGCCACCAGCCACCGTCAGGGTCGGGGGGAAAAACTGTTTTTT
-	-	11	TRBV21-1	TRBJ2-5	CASSNGQTQYF	TGTGCCAGCAGCAACGGTCAGACCCAGTACTTC
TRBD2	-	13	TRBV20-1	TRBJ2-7	CSASFAGGGGQYF	TGCAGTGCTAGTTTCGCGGGGGGAGGCGGGCAGTACTTC
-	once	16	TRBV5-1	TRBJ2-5	CASSLDSTGDKETQYF	TGCGCCAGCAGCTTAGATTCGACAGGAGATAAAGAGACCCAGTACTTC
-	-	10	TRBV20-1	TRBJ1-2	CSAAGEGYTF	TGCAGTGCAGCAGGGGAGGGCTACACCTTC
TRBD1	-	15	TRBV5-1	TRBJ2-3	CASSYRDRGSDTQYF	TGCGCCAGCAGCTACCGGGACAGGGGTTCGGATACGCAGTATTTT
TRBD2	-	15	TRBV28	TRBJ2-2	CASSRTSGGTGELFF	TGTGCCAGCAGTCGGACTAGCGGGGGGACCGGGGAGCTGTTTTTT
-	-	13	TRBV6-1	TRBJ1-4	CASSETVNEKLFF	TGTGCCAGCAGTGAGACAGTTAATGAAAAACTGTTTTTT
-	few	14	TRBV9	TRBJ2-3	CASSVVGSTDTQYF	TGTGCCAGCAGCGTGGTCGGTAGCACAGATACGCAGTATTTT
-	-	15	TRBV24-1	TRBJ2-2	CATSPNRANTGELFF	TGTGCCACCAGTCCTAACCGCGCGAACACCGGGGAGCTGTTTTTT
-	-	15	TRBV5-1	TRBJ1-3	CASSLAGGAGNTIYF	TGCGCCAGCAGCTTGGCGGGAGGGGCTGGAAACACCATATATTTT
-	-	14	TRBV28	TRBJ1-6	CASSLIAGNSPLHF	TGTGCCAGCAGTTTAATCGCAGGAAATTCACCCCTCCACTTT
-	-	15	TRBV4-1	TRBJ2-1	CASSQVGLAPNEQFF	TGCGCCAGCAGCCAAGTCGGGCTAGCCCCAAATGAGCAGTTCTTC
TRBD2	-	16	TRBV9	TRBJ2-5	CASSATSGGALETQYF	TGTGCCAGCAGCGCAACTAGCGGGGGGGCCCTAGAGACCCAGTACTTC
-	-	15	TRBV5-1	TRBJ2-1	CASSLASVLYNEQFF	TGCGCCAGCAGCTTGGCTAGCGTTCTATACAATGAGCAGTTCTTC
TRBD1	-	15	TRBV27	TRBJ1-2	CASSLSRTGGDGYTF	TGTGCCAGCAGTTTATCTCGGACAGGGGGGGATGGCTACACCTTC
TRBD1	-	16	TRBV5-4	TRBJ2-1	CASSPSAGGSYNEQFF	TGTGCCAGCAGCCCTTCCGCAGGGGGCTCCTACAATGAGCAGTTCTTC
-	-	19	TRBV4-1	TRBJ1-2	CASSQDFYLPRTSNYGYTF	TGCGCCAGCAGCCAAGATTTCTACCTCCCTAGAACCTCTAACTATGGCTACACCTTC
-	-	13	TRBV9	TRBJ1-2	CASSLRGNYGYTF	TGTGCCAGCAGCCTTCGAGGGAACTATGGCTACACCTTC
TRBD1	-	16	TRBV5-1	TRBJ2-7	CASSLDPTGGAYEQYF	TGCGCCAGCAGCTTAGATCCGACAGGGGGCGCGTACGAGCAGTACTTC
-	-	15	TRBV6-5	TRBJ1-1	CASSRRTAMNTEAFF	TGTGCCAGCAGTAGACGGACAGCCATGAACACTGAAGCTTTCTTT
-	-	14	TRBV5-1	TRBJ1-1	CASSLGQGSTEAFF	TGCGCCAGCAGCCTAGGCCAGGGGAGCACTGAAGCTTTCTTT